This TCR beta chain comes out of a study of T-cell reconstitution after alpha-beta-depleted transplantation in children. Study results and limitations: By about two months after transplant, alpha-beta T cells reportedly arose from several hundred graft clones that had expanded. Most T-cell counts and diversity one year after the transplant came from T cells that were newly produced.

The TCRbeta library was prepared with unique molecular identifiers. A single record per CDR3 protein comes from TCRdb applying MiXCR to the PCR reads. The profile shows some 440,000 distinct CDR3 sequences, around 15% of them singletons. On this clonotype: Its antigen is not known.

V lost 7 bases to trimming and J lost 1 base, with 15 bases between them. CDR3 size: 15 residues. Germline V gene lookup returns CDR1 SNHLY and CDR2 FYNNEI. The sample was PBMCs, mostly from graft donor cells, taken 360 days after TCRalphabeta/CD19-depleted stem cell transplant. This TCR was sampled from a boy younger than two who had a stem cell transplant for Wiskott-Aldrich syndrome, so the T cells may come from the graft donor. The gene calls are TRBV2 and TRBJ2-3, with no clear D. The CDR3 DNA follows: TGTGCCAGCATGGTTAGAAGTGGGGGCACAGATACGCAGTATTTT. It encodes CASMVRSGGTDTQYF.